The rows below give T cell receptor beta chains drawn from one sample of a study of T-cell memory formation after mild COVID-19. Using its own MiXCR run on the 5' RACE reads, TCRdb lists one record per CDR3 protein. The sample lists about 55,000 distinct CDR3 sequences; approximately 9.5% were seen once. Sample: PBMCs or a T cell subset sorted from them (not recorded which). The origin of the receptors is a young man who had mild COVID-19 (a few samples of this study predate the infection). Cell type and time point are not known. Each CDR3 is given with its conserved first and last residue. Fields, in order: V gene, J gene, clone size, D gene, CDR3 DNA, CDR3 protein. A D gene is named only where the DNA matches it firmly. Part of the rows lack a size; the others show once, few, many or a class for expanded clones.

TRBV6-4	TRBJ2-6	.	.	TGTGCCAGCAGTGACGTGGGTCGCTCTGGGGCCAACGTCCTGACTTTC	CASSDVGRSGANVLTF
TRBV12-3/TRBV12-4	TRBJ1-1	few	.	TGTGCCAGCAGTCCGGGGACTCACACTGAAGCTTTCTTT	CASSPGTHTEAFF
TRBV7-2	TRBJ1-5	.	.	TGTGCCAGCAGCTTAGGGGTGGGTCCCTGGTCAGGTCAGCCCCAGCATTTT	CASSLGVGPWSGQPQHF
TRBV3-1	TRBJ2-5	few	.	TGTGCCAGCAGCCATCCTGACAGGCCGGAGACCCAGTACTTC	CASSHPDRPETQYF
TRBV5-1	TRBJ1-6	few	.	TGCGCCAGCCGGGGCGGCAATTCACCCCTCCACTTT	CASRGGNSPLHF
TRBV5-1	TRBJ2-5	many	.	TGCGCCAGCAGCCCAAGGGGGGGGCGAGAGACCCAGTACTTC	CASSPRGGRETQYF
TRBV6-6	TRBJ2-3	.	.	TGTGCCAGCAGTCCGACCACAGATACGCAGTATTTT	CASSPTTDTQYF
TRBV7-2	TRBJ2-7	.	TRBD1	TGTGCCAGCAGCAATTTACCGGGACAGGGTTCAGGAAAAGGCTTC	CASSNLPGQGSGKGF
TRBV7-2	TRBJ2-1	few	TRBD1	TGTGCCAGCAGCCTACTGTCCGGACAGGGCGAGCAGTTCTTC	CASSLLSGQGEQFF
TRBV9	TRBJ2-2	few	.	TGTGCCAGCACCGAACCGGGGTCGGACACCGGGGAGCTGTTTTTT	CASTEPGSDTGELFF
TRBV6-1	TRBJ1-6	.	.	TGTGCCAGCAGTAGGGGGGGTACGGCAAGATCACCCCTCCACTTT	CASSRGGTARSPLHF
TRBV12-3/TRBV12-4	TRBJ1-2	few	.	TGTGCCAGCAGCCCAGGGTGGGGGCTGAGCGGCTACACCTTC	CASSPGWGLSGYTF
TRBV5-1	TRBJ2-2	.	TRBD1	TGCGCCAGCAGCTTGGCCTGGACAGGGGCGGTGAAGGAGCTGTTTTTT	CASSLAWTGAVKELFF
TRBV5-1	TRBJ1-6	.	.	TGCGCCAGCAGTAAGAGAGGGGGGGACTCTAATTCACCCCTCCACTTT	CASSKRGGDSNSPLHF
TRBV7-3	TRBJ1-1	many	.	TGTGCCAGCAGCTTACAGGGCAGCATGAACACTGAAGCTTTCTTT	CASSLQGSMNTEAFF
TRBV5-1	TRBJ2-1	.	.	TGCGCCAGCAGCTCTAGGGGTCGGGGGACATACAATGAGCAGTTCTTC	CASSSRGRGTYNEQFF
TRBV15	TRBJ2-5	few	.	TGTGCCACCAGCGGAGGTACCCAAGAGACCCAGTACTTC	CATSGGTQETQYF
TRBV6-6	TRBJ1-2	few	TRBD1	TGTGCCAGCAGCAGGGGGCGGGGGGAATCCTATGGCTACACCTTC	CASSRGRGESYGYTF
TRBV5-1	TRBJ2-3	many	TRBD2	TGCGCCAGCAGCCCTAGGGGGCGCGAGCGGGGGGAAACCCGCACAGATACGCAGTATTTT	CASSPRGRERGETRTDTQYF
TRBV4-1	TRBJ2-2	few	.	TGCGCCAGCAGCCAATTGGGGGGAAACACCGGGGAGCTGTTTTTT	CASSQLGGNTGELFF
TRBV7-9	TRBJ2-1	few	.	TGTGCCAGCAGCTTAGACTCCCCCGGGAATGAGCAGTTCTTC	CASSLDSPGNEQFF
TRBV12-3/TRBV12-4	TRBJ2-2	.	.	TGTGCCAGCAGTTTAATGGCCGCCGGGGAGCTGTTTTTT	CASSLMAAGELFF
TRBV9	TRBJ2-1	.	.	TGTGCCAGCAGCCCCCCGGGGAGAAGGGGTGAGCAGTTCTTC	CASSPPGRRGEQFF
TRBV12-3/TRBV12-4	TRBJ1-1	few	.	TGTGCCAGCAGTTTAGGCCCTAAGACTGAAGCTTTCTTT	CASSLGPKTEAFF
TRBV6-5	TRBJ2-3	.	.	TGTGCCAGCAGGCCTGTTTACCTCGGGGGTTCGGATACGCAGTATTTT	CASRPVYLGGSDTQYF
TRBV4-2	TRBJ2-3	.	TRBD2	TGTGCCAGCAGCCAAGTGACTAGCGGGATGCGCACAGATACGCAGTATTTT	CASSQVTSGMRTDTQYF
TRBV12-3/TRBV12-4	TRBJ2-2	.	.	TGTGCCAGCAGTTTCTCGGTCTCCACCGGGGAGCTGTTTTTT	CASSFSVSTGELFF
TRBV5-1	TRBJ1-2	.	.	TGCGCCAGCAGCTTCGGGGAAACCCCTGGCTACACCTTC	CASSFGETPGYTF
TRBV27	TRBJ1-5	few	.	TGTGCCAGCAGTTCCTTTGGTGGGGGGGGCAATCAGCCCCAGCATTTT	CASSSFGGGGNQPQHF